What follows is one TCR beta chain and its context. Antigen unknown. Trimming cost V 3 bases and J 0 bases, with 14 bases left between them. Per germline, CDR1 SGHDT and CDR2 YYEEEE. There are 16 residues in the CDR3. Investigators reverse transcribed all isolated RNA, so they sequenced expressed TCRB transcripts. TCRdb's copy holds only in-frame clones and misses some; the assay was immunoSEQ multiplex PCR. Found here are 200,000 to 300,000 clones, 11% to 15% of them singletons; the top ten hold almost 0.02%. This entry comes from a study of beta chain features in type 1 diabetes. Whole-study findings and limits: There was a moderate but significant shortening of TCRB CDR3s in all four CD4+ subsets of Type 1 diabetes patients.

The single heparinised draw taken from each donor contained around 100 mL of blood on average. The clonotype was recovered from a man aged 25 to 40 with type 1 diabetes. This chain links TRBV5-6 with TRBJ2-3, with D possibly being TRBD1 (7 bases). The source material was naive CD4+ T cells from blood. Written as DNA, the CDR3 is TGTGCCAGCAGCTCCGGGCGGGGACAGAGCACAGATACGCAGTATTTT. Residues: CASSSGRGQSTDTQYF.